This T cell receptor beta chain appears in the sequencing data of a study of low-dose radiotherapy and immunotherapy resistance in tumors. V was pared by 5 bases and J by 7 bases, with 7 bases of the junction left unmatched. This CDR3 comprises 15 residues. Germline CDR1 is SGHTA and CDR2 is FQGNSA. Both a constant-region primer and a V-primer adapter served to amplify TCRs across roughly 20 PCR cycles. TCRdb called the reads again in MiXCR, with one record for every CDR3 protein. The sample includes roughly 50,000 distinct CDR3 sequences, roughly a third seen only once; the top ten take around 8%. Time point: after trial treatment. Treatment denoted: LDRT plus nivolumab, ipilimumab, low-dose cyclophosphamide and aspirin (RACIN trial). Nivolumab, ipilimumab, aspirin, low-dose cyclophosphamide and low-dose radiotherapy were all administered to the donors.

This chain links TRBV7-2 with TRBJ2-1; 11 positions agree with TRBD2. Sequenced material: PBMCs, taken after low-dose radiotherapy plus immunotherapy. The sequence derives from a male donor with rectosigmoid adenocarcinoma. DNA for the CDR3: TGTGCCAGCAGCGGTAGCGGGGGGGCTCAGAATGAGCAGTTCTTC. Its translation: CASSGSGGAQNEQFF.